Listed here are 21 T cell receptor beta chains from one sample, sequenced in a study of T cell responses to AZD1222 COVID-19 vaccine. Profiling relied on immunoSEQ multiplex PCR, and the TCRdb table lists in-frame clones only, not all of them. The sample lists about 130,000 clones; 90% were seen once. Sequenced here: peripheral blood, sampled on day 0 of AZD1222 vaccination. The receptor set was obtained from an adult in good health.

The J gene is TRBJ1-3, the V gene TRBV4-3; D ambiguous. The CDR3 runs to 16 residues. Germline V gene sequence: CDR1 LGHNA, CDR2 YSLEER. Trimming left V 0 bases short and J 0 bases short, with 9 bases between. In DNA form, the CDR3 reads TGCGCCAGCAGCCAAGATCTCTTCGGCTCTGGAAACACCATATATTTT. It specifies CASSQDLFGSGNTIYF.

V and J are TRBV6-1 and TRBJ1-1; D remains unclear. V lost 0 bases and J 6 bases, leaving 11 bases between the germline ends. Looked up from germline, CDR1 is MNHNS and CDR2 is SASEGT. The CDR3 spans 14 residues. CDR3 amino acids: CASSEAAGWAEAFF. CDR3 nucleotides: TGTGCCAGCAGTGAAGCTGCGGGGTGGGCTGAAGCTTTCTTT.

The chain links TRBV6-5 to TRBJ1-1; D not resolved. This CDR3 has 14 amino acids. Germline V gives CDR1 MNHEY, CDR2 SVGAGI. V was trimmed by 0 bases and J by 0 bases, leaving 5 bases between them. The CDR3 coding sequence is TGTGCCAGCAGTTACTCCCTCTTGAACACTGAAGCTTTCTTT. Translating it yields CASSYSLLNTEAFF.

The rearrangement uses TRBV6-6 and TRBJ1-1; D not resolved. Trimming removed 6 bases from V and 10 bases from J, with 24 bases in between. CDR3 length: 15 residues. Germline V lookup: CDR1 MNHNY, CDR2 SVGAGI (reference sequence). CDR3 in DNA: TGTGCCAGCAGGCCTCCGACACGAAGCGGAGTTGGAGCTTTCTTT. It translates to CASRPPTRSGVGAFF.

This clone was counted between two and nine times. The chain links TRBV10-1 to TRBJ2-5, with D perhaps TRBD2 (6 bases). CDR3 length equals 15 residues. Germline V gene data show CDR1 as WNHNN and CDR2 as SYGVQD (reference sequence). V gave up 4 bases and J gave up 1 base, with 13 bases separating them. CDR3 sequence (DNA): TGCGCCAGCAGTGCCGGGGGAAGGCCCCAAGAGACCCAGTACTTC. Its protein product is CASSAGGRPQETQYF.

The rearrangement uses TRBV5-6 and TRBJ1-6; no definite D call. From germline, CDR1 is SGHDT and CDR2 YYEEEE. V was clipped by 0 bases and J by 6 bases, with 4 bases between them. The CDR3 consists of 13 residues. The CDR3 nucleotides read TGTGCCAGCAGCTTGGGCGGTAATTCACCCCTCCACTTT. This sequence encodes CASSLGGNSPLHF.

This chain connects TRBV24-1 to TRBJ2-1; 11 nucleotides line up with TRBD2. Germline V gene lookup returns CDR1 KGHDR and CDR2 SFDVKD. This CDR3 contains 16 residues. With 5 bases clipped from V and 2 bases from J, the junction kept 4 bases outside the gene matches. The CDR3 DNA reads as TGTGCCACCAGTGGCAGTAGCGGGGGGGCCTACAATGAGCAGTTCTTC. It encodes CATSGSSGGAYNEQFF.

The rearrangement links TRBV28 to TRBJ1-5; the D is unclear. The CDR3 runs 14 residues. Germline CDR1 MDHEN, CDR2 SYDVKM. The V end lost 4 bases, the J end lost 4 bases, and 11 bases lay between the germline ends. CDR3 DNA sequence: TGTGCCAGCAGTTCCGGTGCGGTTAATCAGCCCCAGCATTTT. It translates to CASSSGAVNQPQHF.

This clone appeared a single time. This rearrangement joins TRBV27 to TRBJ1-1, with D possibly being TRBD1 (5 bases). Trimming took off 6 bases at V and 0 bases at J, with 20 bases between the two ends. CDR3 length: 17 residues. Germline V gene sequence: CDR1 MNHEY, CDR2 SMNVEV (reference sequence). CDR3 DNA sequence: TGTGCCAGCAGATCGGGGAGGGGCGCTACGTTGAACACTGAAGCTTTCTTT. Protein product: CASRSGRGATLNTEAFF.

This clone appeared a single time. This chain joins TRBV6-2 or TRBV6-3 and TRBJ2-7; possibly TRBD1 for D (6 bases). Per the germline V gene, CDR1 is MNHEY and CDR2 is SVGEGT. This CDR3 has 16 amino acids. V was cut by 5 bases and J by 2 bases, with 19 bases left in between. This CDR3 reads CASSGWTVPVPYEQYF. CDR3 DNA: TGTGCCAGCAGTGGATGGACAGTCCCAGTCCCCTACGAGCAGTACTTC.

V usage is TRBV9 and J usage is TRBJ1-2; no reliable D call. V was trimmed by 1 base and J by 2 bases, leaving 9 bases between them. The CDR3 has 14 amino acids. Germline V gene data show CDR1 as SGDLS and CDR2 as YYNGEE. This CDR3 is CASSVLAANYGYTF. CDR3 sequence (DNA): TGTGCCAGCAGCGTACTTGCGGCGAACTATGGCTACACCTTC.

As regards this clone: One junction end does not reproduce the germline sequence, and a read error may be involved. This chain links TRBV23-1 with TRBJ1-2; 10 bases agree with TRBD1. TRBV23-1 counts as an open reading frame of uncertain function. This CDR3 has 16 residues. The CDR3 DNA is TGCGCCACCAGTCGACAGGGGGCAGATGGAGGCTATGGCTACACCTTC. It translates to CATSRQGADGGYGYTF.

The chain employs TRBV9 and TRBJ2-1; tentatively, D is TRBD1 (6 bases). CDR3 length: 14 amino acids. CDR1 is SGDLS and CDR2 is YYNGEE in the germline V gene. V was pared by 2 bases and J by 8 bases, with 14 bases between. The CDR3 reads CASSVAVQGYEQFF. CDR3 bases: TGTGCCAGCAGCGTGGCAGTACAGGGCTATGAGCAGTTCTTC.

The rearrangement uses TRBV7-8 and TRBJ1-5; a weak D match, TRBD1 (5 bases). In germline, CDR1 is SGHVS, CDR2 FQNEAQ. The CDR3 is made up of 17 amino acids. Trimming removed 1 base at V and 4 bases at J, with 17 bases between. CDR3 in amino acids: CASSLEQAVWGNQPQHF. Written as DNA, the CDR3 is TGTGCCAGCAGCTTAGAACAGGCAGTTTGGGGGAATCAGCCCCAGCATTTT.

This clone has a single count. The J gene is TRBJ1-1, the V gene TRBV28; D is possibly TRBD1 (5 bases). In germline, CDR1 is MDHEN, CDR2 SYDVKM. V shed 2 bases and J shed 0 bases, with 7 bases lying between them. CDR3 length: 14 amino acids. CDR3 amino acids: CASSLARVNTEAFF. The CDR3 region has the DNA TGTGCCAGCAGTTTAGCCAGGGTGAACACTGAAGCTTTCTTT.

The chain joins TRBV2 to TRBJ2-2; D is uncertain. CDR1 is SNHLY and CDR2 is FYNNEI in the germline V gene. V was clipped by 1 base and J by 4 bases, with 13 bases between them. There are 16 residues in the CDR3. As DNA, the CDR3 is TGTGCCAGCAGTGAAGTTGGGCTGACTGCCACCGGGGAGCTGTTTTTT. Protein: CASSEVGLTATGELFF.

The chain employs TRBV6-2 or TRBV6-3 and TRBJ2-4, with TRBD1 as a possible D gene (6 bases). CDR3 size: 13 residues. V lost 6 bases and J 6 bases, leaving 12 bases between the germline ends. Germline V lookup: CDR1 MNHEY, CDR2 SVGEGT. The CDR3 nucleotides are TGTGCCAGCAGCCAGGGGATTATAAACATTCAGTACTTC. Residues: CASSQGIINIQYF.

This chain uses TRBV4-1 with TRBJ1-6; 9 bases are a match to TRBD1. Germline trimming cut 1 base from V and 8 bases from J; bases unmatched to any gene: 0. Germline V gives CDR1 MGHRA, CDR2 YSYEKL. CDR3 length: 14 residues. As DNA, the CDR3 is TGCGCCAGCAGCCAAGGACAGGGGGATTCACCCCTCCACTTT. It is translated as CASSQGQGDSPLHF.

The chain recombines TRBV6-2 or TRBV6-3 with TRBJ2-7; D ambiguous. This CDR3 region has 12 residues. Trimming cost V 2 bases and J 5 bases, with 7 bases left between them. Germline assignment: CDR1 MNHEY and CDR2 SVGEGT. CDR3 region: CASSYPPNEQYF. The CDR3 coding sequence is TGTGCCAGCAGTTACCCGCCTAACGAGCAGTACTTC.

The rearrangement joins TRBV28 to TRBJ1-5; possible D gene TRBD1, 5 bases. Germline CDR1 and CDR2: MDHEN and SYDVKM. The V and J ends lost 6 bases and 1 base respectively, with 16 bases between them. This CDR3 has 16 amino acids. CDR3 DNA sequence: TGTGCCAGCAGCATCCCGGTGGGGGGAAGCAATCAGCCCCAGCATTTT. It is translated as CASSIPVGGSNQPQHF.

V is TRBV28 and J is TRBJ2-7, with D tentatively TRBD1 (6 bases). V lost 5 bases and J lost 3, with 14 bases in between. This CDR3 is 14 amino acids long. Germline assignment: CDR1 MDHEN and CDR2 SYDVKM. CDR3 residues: CASSAADSFYEQYF. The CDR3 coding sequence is TGTGCCAGCAGTGCCGCGGACAGCTTCTACGAGCAGTACTTC.